This entry describes one T cell receptor (beta chain). What this receptor recognizes is not known. No base quality values were provided; no much bigger clone lies one nucleotide off. The receptor library was made with the immunoSEQ multiplex PCR assay. TCRdb carries this immuneACCESS record with in-frame sequences only. Its versions omit some clonotypes, under half of them owing to an unresolved V gene in the studies checked, with the rest unexplained. For this sample there are about 50,000 clones; about 90% appear just once. Around 0.37% of the sample is taken by the ten largest. V lost 8 bases and J lost 1 base, and the count of bases not matched to a germline gene is 3. The germline V gene (reference sequence) supplies CDR1 MNHEY and CDR2 SMNVEV. From the cysteine through the phenylalanine, the CDR3 covers 13 amino acids. Here the CDR3 DNA is all that survives: 39 bases in frame from base 1. The record originates from a study of T cell changes during pregnancy in multiple sclerosis (dated by TCRdb to the late 2010s). For the study in its entirety: The study examined how the T cell repertoire changed over the course of pregnancy in women with multiple sclerosis.

The sequence joins TRBV27 to TRBJ2-5; 8 bases in the middle match TRBD1. This specimen was CD4+ T cells from peripheral blood mononuclear cells, taken after pregnancy. The clonotype was recovered from a female donor with multiple sclerosis, enrolled in a pregnancy study. The CDR3 region reads CASADRGQETQYF. DNA sequence: TGTGCCAGCGCCGACAGGGGCCAAGAGACCCAGTACTTC.